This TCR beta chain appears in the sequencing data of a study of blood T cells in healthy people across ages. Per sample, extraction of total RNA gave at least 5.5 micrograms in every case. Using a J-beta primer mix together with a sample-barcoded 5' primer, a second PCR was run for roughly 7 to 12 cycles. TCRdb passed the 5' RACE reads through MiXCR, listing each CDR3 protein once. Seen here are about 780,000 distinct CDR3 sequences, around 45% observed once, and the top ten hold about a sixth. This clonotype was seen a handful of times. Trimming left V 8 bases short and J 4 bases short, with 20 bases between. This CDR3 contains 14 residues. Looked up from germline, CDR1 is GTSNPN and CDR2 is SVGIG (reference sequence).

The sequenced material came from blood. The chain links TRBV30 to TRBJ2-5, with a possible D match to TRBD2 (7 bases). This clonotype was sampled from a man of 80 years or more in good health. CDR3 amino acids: CAGTAGASGETQYF. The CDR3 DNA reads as TGTGCCGGAACCGCAGGGGCTAGCGGAGAGACCCAGTACTTC.